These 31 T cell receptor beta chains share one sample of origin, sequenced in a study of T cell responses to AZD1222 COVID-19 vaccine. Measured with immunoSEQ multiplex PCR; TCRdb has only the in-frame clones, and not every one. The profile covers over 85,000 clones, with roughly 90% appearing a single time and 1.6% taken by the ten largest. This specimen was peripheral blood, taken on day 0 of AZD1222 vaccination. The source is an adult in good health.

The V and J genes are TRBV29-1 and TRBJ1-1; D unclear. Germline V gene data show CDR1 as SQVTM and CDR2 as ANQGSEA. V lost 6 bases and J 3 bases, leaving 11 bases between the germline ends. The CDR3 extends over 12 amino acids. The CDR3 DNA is TGCAGCGTGATTCAAAGTTACACTGAAGCTTTCTTT. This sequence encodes CSVIQSYTEAFF.

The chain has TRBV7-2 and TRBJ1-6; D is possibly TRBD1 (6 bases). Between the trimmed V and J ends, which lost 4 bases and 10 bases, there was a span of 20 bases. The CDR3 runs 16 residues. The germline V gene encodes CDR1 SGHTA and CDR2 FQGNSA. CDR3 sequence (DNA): TGTGCCAGCAGCTCCCAGGGGCAGGGCGGCGGGTCACCCCTCCACTTT. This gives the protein CASSSQGQGGGSPLHF.

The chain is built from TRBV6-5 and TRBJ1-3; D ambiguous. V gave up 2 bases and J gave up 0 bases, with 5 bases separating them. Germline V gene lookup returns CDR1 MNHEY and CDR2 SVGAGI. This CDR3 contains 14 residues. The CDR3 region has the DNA TGTGCCAGCAGTTACGACTTCTCTGGAAACACCATATATTTT. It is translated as CASSYDFSGNTIYF.

CDR3 in amino acids: CASSGQGKREQFF. Here the CDR3 DNA reads TGCGCCAGCTCGGGACAAGGGAAGAGAGAGCAGTTCTTC. This chain uses TRBV10-1 with TRBJ2-1, with a weak D call TRBD1 (6 bases). CDR3 length: 13 residues. The V gene's germline CDR1 is WNHNN and CDR2 SYGVQD (reference sequence). Trimming cost V 8 bases and J 10 bases, with 18 bases left between them.

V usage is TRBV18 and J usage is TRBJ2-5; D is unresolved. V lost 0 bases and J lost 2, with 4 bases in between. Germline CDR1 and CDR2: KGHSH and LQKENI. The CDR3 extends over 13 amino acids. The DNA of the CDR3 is TGTGCCAGCTCACCACCCCTTCAAGAGACCCAGTACTTC. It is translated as CASSPPLQETQYF.

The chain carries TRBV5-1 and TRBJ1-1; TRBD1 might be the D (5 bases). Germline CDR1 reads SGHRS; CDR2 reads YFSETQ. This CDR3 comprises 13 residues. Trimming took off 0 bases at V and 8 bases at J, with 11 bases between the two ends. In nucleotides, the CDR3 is TGCGCCAGCAGCTTGGCATCGGGGACGGAAGCTTTCTTT. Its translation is CASSLASGTEAFF. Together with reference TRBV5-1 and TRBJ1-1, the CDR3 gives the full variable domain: KAGVTQTPRYLIKTRGQQVTLSCSPISGHRSVSWYQQTPGQGLQFLFEYFSETQRNKGNFPGRFSGRQFSNSRSEMNVSTLELGDSALYLCASSLASGTEAFFGQGTRLTVV.

DNA for the CDR3: TGCGCCAGCAGTCTGGGGGGGACCACAAACACCGGGGAGCTGTTTTTT. It translates to CASSLGGTTNTGELFF. The chain employs TRBV5-1 and TRBJ2-2; 7 bases match TRBD2. Trimming cost V 5 bases and J 2 bases; bases outside gene matches: 9. The V gene's germline CDR1 is SGHRS and CDR2 YFSETQ. CDR3 size: 16 residues. The full variable domain, rest sourced from reference TRBV5-1 and TRBJ2-2, is KAGVTQTPRYLIKTRGQQVTLSCSPISGHRSVSWYQQTPGQGLQFLFEYFSETQRNKGNFPGRFSGRQFSNSRSEMNVSTLELGDSALYLCASSLGGTTNTGELFFGEGSRLTVL.

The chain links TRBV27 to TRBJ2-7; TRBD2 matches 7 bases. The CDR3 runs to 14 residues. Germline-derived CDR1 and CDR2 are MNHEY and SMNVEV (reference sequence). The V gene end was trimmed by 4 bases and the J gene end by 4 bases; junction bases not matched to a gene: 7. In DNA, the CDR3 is TGTGCCAGCAGTTGGGGGGGAGTAGGGTACGAGCAGTACTTC. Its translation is CASSWGGVGYEQYF.

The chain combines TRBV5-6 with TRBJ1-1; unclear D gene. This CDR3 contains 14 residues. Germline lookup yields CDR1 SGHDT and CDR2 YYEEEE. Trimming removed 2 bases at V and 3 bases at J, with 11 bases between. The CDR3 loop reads CASSFGAAHTEAFF. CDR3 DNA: TGTGCCAGCAGCTTTGGCGCAGCACACACTGAAGCTTTCTTT. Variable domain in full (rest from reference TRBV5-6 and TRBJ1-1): DAGVTQSPTHLIKTRGQQVTLRCSPKSGHDTVSWYQQALGQGPQFIFQYYEEEERQRGNFPDRFSGHQFPNYSSELNVNALLLGDSALYLCASSFGAAHTEAFFGQGTRLTVV.

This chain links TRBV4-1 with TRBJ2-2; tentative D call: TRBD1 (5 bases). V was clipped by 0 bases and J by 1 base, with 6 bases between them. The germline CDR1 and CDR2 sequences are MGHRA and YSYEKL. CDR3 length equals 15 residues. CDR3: CASSQEGQNTGELFF. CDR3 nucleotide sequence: TGCGCCAGCAGCCAAGAGGGGCAGAACACCGGGGAGCTGTTTTTT.

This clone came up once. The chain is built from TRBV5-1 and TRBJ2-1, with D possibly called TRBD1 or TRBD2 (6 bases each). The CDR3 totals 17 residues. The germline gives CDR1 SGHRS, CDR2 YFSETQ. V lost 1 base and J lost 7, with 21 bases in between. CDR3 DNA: TGCGCCAGCAGCTTGAACCCCCAGGGGAGGACATTGAATGAGCAGTTCTTC. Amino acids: CASSLNPQGRTLNEQFF.

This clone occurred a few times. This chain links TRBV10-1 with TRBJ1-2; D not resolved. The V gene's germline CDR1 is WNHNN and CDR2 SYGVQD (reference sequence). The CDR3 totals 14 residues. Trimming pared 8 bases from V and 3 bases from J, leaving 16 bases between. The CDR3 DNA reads TGCGCCAGCCCCCAACGGGGAGGCGACTATGGCTACACCTTC. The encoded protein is CASPQRGGDYGYTF.

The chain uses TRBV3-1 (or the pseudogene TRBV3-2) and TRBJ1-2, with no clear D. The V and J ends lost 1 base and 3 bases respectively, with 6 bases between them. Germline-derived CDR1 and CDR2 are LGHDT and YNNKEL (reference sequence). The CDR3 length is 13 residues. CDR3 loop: CASSQGGHYGYTF. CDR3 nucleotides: TGTGCCAGCAGCCAAGGAGGACACTATGGCTACACCTTC.

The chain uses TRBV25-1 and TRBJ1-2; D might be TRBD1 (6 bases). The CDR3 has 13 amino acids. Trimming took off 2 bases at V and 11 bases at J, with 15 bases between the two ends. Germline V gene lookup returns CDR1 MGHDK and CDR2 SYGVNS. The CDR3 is CASSERRTARYTF. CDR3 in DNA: TGTGCCAGCAGTGAACGGCGGACAGCTAGGTACACCTTC.

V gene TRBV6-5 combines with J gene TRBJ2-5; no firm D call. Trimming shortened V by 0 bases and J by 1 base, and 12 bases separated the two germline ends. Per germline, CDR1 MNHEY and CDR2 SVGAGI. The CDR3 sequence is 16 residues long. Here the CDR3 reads CASSYSPSTGQETQYF. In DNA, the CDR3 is TGTGCCAGCAGTTACTCTCCCTCTACGGGCCAAGAGACCCAGTACTTC.

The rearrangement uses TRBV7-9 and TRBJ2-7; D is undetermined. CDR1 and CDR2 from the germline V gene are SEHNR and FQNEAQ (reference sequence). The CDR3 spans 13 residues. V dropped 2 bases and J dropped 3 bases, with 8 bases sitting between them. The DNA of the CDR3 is TGTGCCAGCAGCTTATTTAGTGTCTACGAGCAGTACTTC. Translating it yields CASSLFSVYEQYF.

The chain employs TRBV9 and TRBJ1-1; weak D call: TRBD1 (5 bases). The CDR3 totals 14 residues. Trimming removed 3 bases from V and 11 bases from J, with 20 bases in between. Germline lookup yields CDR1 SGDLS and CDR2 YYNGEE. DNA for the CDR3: TGTGCCAGCAGCGGGGGTGGTTCCTACAGGACGGCTTTCTTT. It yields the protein CASSGGGSYRTAFF.

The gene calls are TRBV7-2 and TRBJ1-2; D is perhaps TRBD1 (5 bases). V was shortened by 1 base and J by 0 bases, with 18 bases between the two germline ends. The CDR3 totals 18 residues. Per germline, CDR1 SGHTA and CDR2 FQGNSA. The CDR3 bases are TGTGCCAGCAGCTTAGAAGCGATAGTCGGGACTTCTAACTATGGCTACACCTTC. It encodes CASSLEAIVGTSNYGYTF.

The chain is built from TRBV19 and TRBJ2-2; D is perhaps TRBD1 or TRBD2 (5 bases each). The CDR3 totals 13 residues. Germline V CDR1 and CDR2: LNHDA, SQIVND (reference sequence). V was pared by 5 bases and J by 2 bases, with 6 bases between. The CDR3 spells CASSGGNTGELFF. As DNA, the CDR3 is TGTGCCAGTAGTGGGGGAAACACCGGGGAGCTGTTTTTT.

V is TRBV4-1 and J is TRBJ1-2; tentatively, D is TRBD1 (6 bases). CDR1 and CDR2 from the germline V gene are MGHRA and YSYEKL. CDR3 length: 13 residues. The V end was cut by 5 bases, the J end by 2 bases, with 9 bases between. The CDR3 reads CASSSDRNYGYTF. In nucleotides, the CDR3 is TGCGCCAGCAGCTCAGACAGGAACTATGGCTACACCTTC.

This CDR3 is CASSYDRVRGYTF. In DNA form, the CDR3 reads TGTGCCAGCAGCTACGACAGGGTTCGTGGCTACACCTTC. J is TRBJ1-2 and V is TRBV5-8; 7 positions agree with TRBD1. The CDR3 totals 13 residues. Trimming removed 3 bases from V and 7 bases from J; junction bases left unmatched: 6. From germline, CDR1 is SGHTS and CDR2 YDEGEE.

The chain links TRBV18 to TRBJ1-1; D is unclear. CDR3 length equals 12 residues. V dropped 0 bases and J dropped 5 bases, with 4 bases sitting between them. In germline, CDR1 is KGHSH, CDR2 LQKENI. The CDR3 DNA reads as TGTGCCAGCTCACCACCGGAAACTGAAGCTTTCTTT. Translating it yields CASSPPETEAFF.

This chain's CDR3 is CASHPIGSGALSGNTIYF. The CDR3 DNA is TGTGCCAGCCACCCTATAGGCTCCGGGGCCCTCTCTGGAAACACCATATATTTT. The rearrangement joins TRBV2 to TRBJ1-3, with D perhaps matching TRBD1 (5 bases). The ends were cut back, 8 bases at V and 0 bases at J, with 23 bases in the middle. The CDR3 totals 18 residues. Germline loops: CDR1 SNHLY, CDR2 FYNNEI.

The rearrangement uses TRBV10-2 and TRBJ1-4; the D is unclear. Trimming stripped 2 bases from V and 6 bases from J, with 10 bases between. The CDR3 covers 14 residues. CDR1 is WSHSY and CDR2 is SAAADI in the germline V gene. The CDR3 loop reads CASSERQRDEKLFF. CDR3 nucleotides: TGCGCCAGCAGTGAGAGGCAGAGAGATGAAAAACTGTTTTTT.

CDR3 sequence reads: CASSLTTMNGYTF. CDR3 coding DNA: TGTGCCAGCAGCTTAACGACAATGAATGGCTACACCTTC. The chain uses TRBV7-2 and TRBJ1-2; D gene unclear. This CDR3 has 13 residues. CDR1 and CDR2 from the germline V gene are SGHTA and FQGNSA. Between the trimmed V and J ends, which lost 2 bases and 6 bases, there was a span of 10 bases. The full variable domain, in which reference TRBV7-2 and TRBJ1-2 provide the parts outside the CDR3, is GAGVSQSPSNKVTEKGKDVELRCDPISGHTALYWYRQSLGQGLEFLIYFQGNSAPDKSGLPSDRFSAERTGGSVSTLTIQRTQQEDSAVYLCASSLTTMNGYTFGSGTRLTVV.

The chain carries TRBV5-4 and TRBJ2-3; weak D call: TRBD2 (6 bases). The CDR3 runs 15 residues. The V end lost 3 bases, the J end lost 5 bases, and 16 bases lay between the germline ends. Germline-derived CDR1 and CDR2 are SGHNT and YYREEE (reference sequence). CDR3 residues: CASSSGTPGVDTQYF. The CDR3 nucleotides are TGTGCCAGCAGCTCGGGGACTCCTGGGGTAGATACGCAGTATTTT.

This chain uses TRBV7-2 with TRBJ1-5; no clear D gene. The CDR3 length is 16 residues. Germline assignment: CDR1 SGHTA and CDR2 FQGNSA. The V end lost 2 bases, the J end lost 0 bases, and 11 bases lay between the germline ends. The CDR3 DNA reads TGTGCCAGCAGCTTACTGGCCCGGCATAGCAATCAGCCCCAGCATTTT. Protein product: CASSLLARHSNQPQHF.

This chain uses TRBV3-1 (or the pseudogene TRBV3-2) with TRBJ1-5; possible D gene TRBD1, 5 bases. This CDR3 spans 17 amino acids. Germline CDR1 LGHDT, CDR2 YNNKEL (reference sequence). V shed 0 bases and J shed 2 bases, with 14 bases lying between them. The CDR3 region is CASSQDFPGQGNQPQHF. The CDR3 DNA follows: TGTGCCAGCAGCCAAGATTTTCCAGGGCAAGGCAATCAGCCCCAGCATTTT.

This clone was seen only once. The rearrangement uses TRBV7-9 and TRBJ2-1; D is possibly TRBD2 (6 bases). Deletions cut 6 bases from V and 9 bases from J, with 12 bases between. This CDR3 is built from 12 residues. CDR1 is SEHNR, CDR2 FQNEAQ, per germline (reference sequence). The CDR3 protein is CASRSLGGEQFF. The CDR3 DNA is TGTGCCAGCAGATCTCTGGGGGGTGAGCAGTTCTTC. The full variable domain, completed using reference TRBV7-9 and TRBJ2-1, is DTGVSQNPRHKITKRGQNVTFRCDPISEHNRLYWYRQTLGQGPEFLTYFQNEAQLEKSRLLSDRFSAERPKGSFSTLEIQRTEQGDSAMYLCASRSLGGEQFFGPGTRLTVL.

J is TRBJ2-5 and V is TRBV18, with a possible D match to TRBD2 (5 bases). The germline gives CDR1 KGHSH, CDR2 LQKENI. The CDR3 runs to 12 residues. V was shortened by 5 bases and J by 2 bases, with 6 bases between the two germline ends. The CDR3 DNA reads TGTGCCAGCTCAGGCGGGCAAGAGACCCAGTACTTC. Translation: CASSGGQETQYF.

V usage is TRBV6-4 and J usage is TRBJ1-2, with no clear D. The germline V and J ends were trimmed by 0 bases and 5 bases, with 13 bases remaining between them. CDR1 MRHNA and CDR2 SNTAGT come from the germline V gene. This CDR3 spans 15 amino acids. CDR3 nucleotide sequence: TGTGCCAGCAGTGACTCGAGTAGGGAAGGGTATGGCTACACCTTC. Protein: CASSDSSREGYGYTF.